Below, one T cell receptor beta chain is given with its context. The protocol was immunoSEQ multiplex PCR, while the TCRdb copy is restricted to in-frame clones and leaves out a portion. The sample includes 100,000 to 150,000 clones, roughly 87% of them seen just once. The sample originates from a study of blood T cell repertoires in COVID-19. This TCR was recovered from a man aged 80 or over with active or convalescent COVID-19. Sequencing input: peripheral blood.

CDR3 nucleotide sequence: TGTGCCAGCAGAACAGGGTCCCATGAGCAGTTCTTC. This gives the protein CASRTGSHEQFF. The chain employs TRBV27 and TRBJ2-1; D may be TRBD1 (6 bases). The CDR3 length is 12 residues. V lost 6 bases and J 8 bases, leaving 11 bases between the germline ends. Germline loops: CDR1 MNHEY, CDR2 SMNVEV (reference sequence).